The 13 T cell receptor beta chains given below trace back to one sample, sequenced in a study of blood T cells in healthy people across ages. The use of a sample-barcoded 5' primer and a J-beta primer mix characterized a second PCR of about 7 to 12 cycles. TCRdb itself ran the 5' RACE reads through MiXCR, one entry per CDR3 protein. The sample consists of approximately 800,000 distinct CDR3 sequences, about 36% of them appearing once. Sequencing was done on a sample of blood. The receptor source for this set is a man between 18 and 29 years old in good health.

V is TRBV6-5 and J is TRBJ2-7; 8 nucleotides agree with TRBD2. The germline gives CDR1 MNHEY, CDR2 SVGAGI. The CDR3 covers 17 residues. V shed 2 bases and J 2 bases; nucleotides not matched to a gene: 11. The DNA of the CDR3 is TGTGCCAGCAGTTACCCGGTCAAAGCGGGGGCCCCCTACGAGCAGTACTTC. This sequence encodes CASSYPVKAGAPYEQYF.

The rearrangement links TRBV6-5 to TRBJ2-3, with a possible D match to TRBD2 (5 bases). This CDR3 has 13 amino acids. Germline-derived CDR1 and CDR2 are MNHEY and SVGAGI. V was cut by 7 bases and J by 3 bases, with 11 bases left in between. CDR3 bases: TGTGCCAGCACCGGACTTCGTACAGATACGCAGTATTTT. Its protein is CASTGLRTDTQYF.

This sequence joins TRBV12-3 or TRBV12-4 and TRBJ2-5; no clear D gene. The end of the DNA fits TRBJ2-7 better, so the J call may be wrong. CDR3 length equals 15 residues. In DNA form, the CDR3 reads TGTGCCAGCAGTTCAGTGGGCCCACCATACTACGAGCAGTACTTC. Translating gives CASSSVGPPYYEQYF.

This clonotype showed up many times. The rearrangement uses TRBV29-1 and TRBJ2-3; D is unresolved. This CDR3 spans 13 amino acids. The germline gives CDR1 SQVTM, CDR2 ANQGSEA. Trimming pared 7 bases from V and 2 bases from J, leaving 13 bases between. CDR3 loop: CSALIQDTDTQYF. The CDR3 DNA is TGCAGCGCCTTGATCCAGGACACAGATACGCAGTATTTT.

The chain carries TRBV5-5 and TRBJ1-1, with D perhaps matching TRBD1 (5 bases). Germline V lookup: CDR1 SGHKS, CDR2 YYEKEE (reference sequence). The CDR3 has 15 residues. Trimming removed 4 bases at V and 0 bases at J, with 13 bases between. The CDR3 DNA reads as TGTGCCAGCAGCGTCGGGACTGCTATGAACACTGAAGCTTTCTTT. As protein: CASSVGTAMNTEAFF.

The chain carries TRBV20-1 and TRBJ2-5, with TRBD2 as a possible D gene (6 bases). The DNA matches TRBJ2-7 better at its end, which makes the J call doubtful. CDR3 length: 15 amino acids. The germline CDR1 and CDR2 sequences are DFQATT and SNEGSKA (reference sequence). The CDR3 protein is CSATKTGGSSYEQYF. The CDR3 bases are TGCAGTGCTACTAAAACCGGGGGTTCCTCCTACGAGCAGTACTTC.

The chain combines TRBV25-1 with TRBJ1-5, with 7 bases fitting TRBD1. Germline V lookup: CDR1 MGHDK, CDR2 SYGVNS. The V segment lost 2 bases and the J segment 0 bases; nucleotides outside the gene matches: 19. This CDR3 has 21 amino acids. For the CDR3, the DNA is TGTGCCAGCAGTGAAAGGGTAGGACAGGTGGTCGTGGGGTATAGCAATCAGCCCCAGCATTTT. It yields the protein CASSERVGQVVVGYSNQPQHF.

V is TRBV20-1 and J is TRBJ2-3; TRBD2 is a possible D gene (5 bases). The CDR3 runs to 12 residues. CDR1 is DFQATT and CDR2 is SNEGSKA in the germline V gene (reference sequence). Trimming removed 5 bases from V and 4 bases from J, with 10 bases in between. CDR3 DNA: TGCAGTGCTGGACGGGGAGCAGATACGCAGTATTTT. Its protein is CSAGRGADTQYF.

Worth noting for this clonotype: The germline gene is not matched at one end of the junction; a read error may be the cause. The chain combines TRBV7-2 with TRBJ1-6, with D unresolved. The CDR3 totals 16 residues. The germline gives CDR1 SGHTA, CDR2 FQGNSA. DNA of the CDR3: TGTGCCAGCAGCTCGGACGGTTACTCCCATAATTCACCCCTCCACTTT. Translation: CASSSDGYSHNSPLHF. The full variable domain, in which reference TRBV7-2 and TRBJ1-6 provide the parts outside the CDR3, is GAGVSQSPSNKVTEKGKDVELRCDPISGHTALYWYRQSLGQGLEFLIYFQGNSAPDKSGLPSDRFSAERTGGSVSTLTIQRTQQEDSAVYLCASSSDGYSHNSPLHFGNGTRLTVT.

This clonotype has just a few counts. The chain carries TRBV7-2 and TRBJ2-7, with TRBD1 as a possible D gene (6 bases). This CDR3 region has 14 residues. The germline V gene encodes CDR1 SGHTA and CDR2 FQGNSA. Trimming pared 5 bases from V and 9 bases from J, leaving 20 bases between. DNA of the CDR3: TGTGCCAGCAGCCGCACGACCGGGACACCTCCGCAGTACTTC. This sequence encodes CASSRTTGTPPQYF.

A remark on this clonotype: A much more abundant neighbour one base away suggests this may be a read error. This chain uses TRBV7-2 with TRBJ2-3; a possible D gene is TRBD1 (6 bases). This CDR3 is built from 16 residues. Germline lookup yields CDR1 SGHTA and CDR2 FQGNSA. In DNA form, the CDR3 reads TGTGCCTGCAGCTTAAATGGGGGCTCTAGCACAGATACGCAGTATTTT. It specifies CACSLNGGSSTDTQYF.

In regard to this clonotype: Germline is not matched at one junction end, which may reflect a read error. This chain uses TRBV20-1 with TRBJ1-1; maybe TRBD1 (5 bases). The V gene's germline CDR1 is DFQATT and CDR2 SNEGSKA (reference sequence). The CDR3 length is 12 residues. CDR3 in DNA: TGCAGGGCTAGGAGGATTGGGACGGAAGCTTTCTTT. This gives the protein CRARRIGTEAFF.

This clonotype was seen more than once but under ten times. The chain couples TRBV21-1 to TRBJ2-1; the D call of TRBD2 is as the table states it, not checked on the DNA. TRBV21-1 is marked as a pseudogene. CDR3 size: 15 residues. The CDR3 spells CASRGTSGSYNEQFF. CDR3 sequence (DNA): TGTGCCAGCAGAGGGACTAGCGGGTCTTACAATGAGCAGTTCTTC.